This T cell receptor (beta chain) was observed in a study of blood T cell repertoires in COVID-19 (dated by TCRdb to the early 2020s). About the investigation overall: Collaborator samples came from the United States, Italy and Spain and covered acute and convalescent phases of COVID-19. The prospective study material was composed of cDNA or gDNA derived from T cells, B-cell-depleted T cells, or PBMCs. Subjects who had been exposed to COVID-19, were actively infected with it, or had recovered from it provided the deeply sampled blood TCRbeta repertoires that made up the dataset. The repertoires were released in a freely available public database intended as a resource for research on the immune response to SARS-CoV-2. Samples were obtained from the ongoing ImmuneRACE study (first 160 participants) and from some 1,200 subjects provided by 6 global collaborators. The sample metadata nearly always contained a de-identified subject ID, COVID-19 status, age in years and sex. Where available, HLA class I and class II types were taken from metadata supplied by the sample provider and were not determined by assay-based typing. What the research found in general, with its limitations: The amount of clinical and demographic metadata varied by source and participant and was provided uncurated.

TCRbeta CDR3 regions were amplified from genomic DNA by means of the immunoSEQ Assay, a bias-controlled multiplex PCR. In the original analysis: The number of nucleated cells in each sample was estimated from the amplification of reference gene primers within the assay. To quantify the absolute abundance of each unique TCRbeta CDR3 rearrangement, sequence reads were collapsed and filtered. For each sample, productive Simpson clonality was calculated as the square root of Simpson's diversity index across productive rearrangements. What TCRdb holds here is the immuneACCESS table cut down to in-frame rearrangements. Part of the clones is not present; checked against another copy, under half of the missing clones reflect an unresolved V gene, and the others are unexplained. That table is the source of V, J and clone size, and D and trimming were worked out from the DNA. Counted in this sample were fewer than 500,000 clones; 70% to 90% of them appeared once. In total, the top ten clones hold approximately 0.92% of the sample.

Spanning cysteine to phenylalanine, the CDR3 consists of 12 amino acids. Here the CDR3 DNA is all that survives: 36 bases in frame from base 1. The germline V gene (reference sequence) sets CDR1 to LNHDA and CDR2 to SQIVND. V and J are truncated by 7 bases and 4 bases respectively, leaving an intervening sequence of 8 bases. A note on this clone: Its antigen is currently not known. No much larger clone is present one base from it, and per-base qualities are unavailable.

At one collaborating source in Seattle, patients were enrolled during active infection and were followed longitudinally through the course of disease. Collaborating institutions collected whole blood in K2EDTA tubes following their own protocols. For TCRbeta analysis, collaborator samples were shipped as frozen whole blood, as isolated PBMCs, or as DNA extracted from either sample type. The clonotype originates from a man between 18 and 29 years old with COVID-19, enrolled during active disease. Sample: peripheral blood. This chain is built from TRBV19 and TRBJ1-5, and TRBD1 may be the D gene, going by 6 matching bases. CDR3 sequence: CASTTGNQPQHF. The nucleotide sequence is TGTGCCAGTACCACAGGGAATCAGCCCCAGCATTTT.